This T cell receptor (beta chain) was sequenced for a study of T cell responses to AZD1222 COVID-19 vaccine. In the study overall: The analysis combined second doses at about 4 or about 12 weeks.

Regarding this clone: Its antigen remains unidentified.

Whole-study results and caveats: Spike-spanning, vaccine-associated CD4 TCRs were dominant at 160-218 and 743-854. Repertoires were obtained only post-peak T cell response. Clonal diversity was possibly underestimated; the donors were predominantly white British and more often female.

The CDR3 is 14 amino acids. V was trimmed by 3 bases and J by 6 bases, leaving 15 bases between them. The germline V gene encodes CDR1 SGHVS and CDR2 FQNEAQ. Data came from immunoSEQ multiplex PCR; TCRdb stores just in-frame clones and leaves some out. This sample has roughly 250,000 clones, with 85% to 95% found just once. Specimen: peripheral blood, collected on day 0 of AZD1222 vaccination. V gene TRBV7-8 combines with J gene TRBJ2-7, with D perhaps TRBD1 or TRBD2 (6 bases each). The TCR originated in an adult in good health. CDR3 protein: CASSFQQEGVEQYF. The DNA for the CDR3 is TGTGCCAGCAGCTTTCAACAGGAGGGGGTCGAGCAGTACTTC. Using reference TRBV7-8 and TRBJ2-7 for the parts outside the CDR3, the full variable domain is GAGVSQSPRYKVAKRGQDVALRCDPISGHVSLFWYQQALGQGPEFLTYFQNEAQLDKSGLPSDRFFAERPEGSVSTLKIQRTQQEDSAVYLCASSFQQEGVEQYFGPGTRLTVT.